The rows below give T cell receptor beta chains drawn from one sample of a study of blood T cells in healthy people across ages. In TCRdb, the 5' RACE reads were re-called with MiXCR into one record per CDR3 protein. The data hold around 990,000 distinct CDR3 sequences, with roughly two fifths observed a single time. Material: blood. The source is a young man in good health. Each CDR3 is given without its conserved first and last residue. The order of the fields is V gene, clone size, CDR3 protein. Clone size, where shown, is once, few, many, or a class for clones that have expanded.

v_gene: TRBV6-2/TRBV6-3; abundance: NA; CDR3aa: TSSYSLRQGGSYEQY
v_gene: TRBV7-2; abundance: NA; CDR3aa: ASSLGRDTYEQY
v_gene: TRBV12-3/TRBV12-4; abundance: NA; CDR3aa: ASSAHHSYNSPLH
v_gene: TRBV12-3/TRBV12-4; abundance: NA; CDR3aa: ASSPGIRAKNIQY
v_gene: TRBV6-1; abundance: once; CDR3aa: ASSERDRVNQPQH
v_gene: TRBV12-3/TRBV12-4; abundance: few; CDR3aa: ASSLAHLGPSPLH
v_gene: TRBV12-3/TRBV12-4; abundance: NA; CDR3aa: ASSMRMDQPQH
v_gene: TRBV6-5; abundance: few; CDR3aa: ASSFSGSYEQY
v_gene: TRBV7-2; abundance: many; CDR3aa: ASSFSVNYGYT
v_gene: TRBV7-2; abundance: few; CDR3aa: ASSLGKTYNEQF